The source of this TCR beta chain is a study of T-cell memory formation after mild COVID-19. One entry per CDR3 protein results from TCRdb running MiXCR on the 5' RACE reads. Here the sample spans around 510,000 distinct CDR3 sequences, 20% to 25% being singletons. The study, taken as a whole, reports: Among contracting clones, CD4+ were mainly CM/EM and CD8+ enriched in EMRA. Pre-infection memory held some responding clones, suggesting pre-existing cross-reactive T cells responded. Among clones contracting day 15 to 85, CD4/CD8 was balanced, whereas later expanders leaned CD4+.

This clonotype was seen at least ten times. No antigen is known for it. V lost 5 bases and J 0 bases, leaving 7 bases between the germline ends. Germline CDR1 SGHTA, CDR2 FQGNSA. The CDR3 runs to 13 residues. What was sequenced was PBMCs or a T cell subset sorted from them (not recorded which). The chain carries TRBV7-2 and TRBJ1-1, with D uncertain. The sequence was collected from an adult woman who had mild COVID-19 (a few samples of this study predate the infection). Cell type and time point are not known. For the CDR3, the DNA is TGTGCCAGCAGCCCTTACCTGAACACTGAAGCTTTCTTT. Protein product: CASSPYLNTEAFF.